The 30 T cell receptor beta chains below all came from one sample that was sequenced in a study of blood T cells in healthy people across ages (dated by TCRdb to 2015 to 2017). Libraries were constructed by 5' RACE. The sequencing machine was an Illumina HiSeq 2500. A second PCR of roughly 6 to 12 cycles was run with a J-beta primer mix and a sample-barcoded 5' primer. The public reads were run again by TCRdb, first through fastp at Q25 and then through MiXCR, and only productive beta chains were kept. Each entry merges the rows of one CDR3 protein and shows their most common DNA and genes. This sample comprises around 1,100,000 distinct CDR3 sequences, 30% to 40% of them detected only once. The top ten constitute about an eighth of the sample. Input material: blood. These receptor sequences come from a man between 18 and 35 years old in good health.

In its sample, this clonotype was seen a few times. A read error may be the cause here, since a much bigger clone is one base away. The chain is built from TRBV7-2 and TRBJ2-3; D is unclear. This CDR3 has 14 amino acids. Germline V CDR1 and CDR2: SGHTA, FQGNSA. CDR3 in DNA: TGTGCCAGCAGCCCCAACCCCGGGCCAGATTCGCAGTATTTT. Translated, it gives CASSPNPGPDSQYF.

V gene TRBV6-2 or TRBV6-3 combines with J gene TRBJ1-2; D possibly corresponds to TRBD1 (6 bases). There are 13 residues in the CDR3. The germline CDR1 and CDR2 sequences are MNHEY and SVGEGT. V lost 6 bases, J lost 3 bases, and 11 bases lay in between. The CDR3 reads CASSPDRYYGYTF. CDR3 nucleotides: TGTGCCAGCAGCCCGGACAGATACTATGGCTACACCTTC.

This chain joins TRBV11-2 and TRBJ2-1; 7 positions match TRBD2. Germline trimming cut 1 base from V and 8 bases from J; bases unmatched to any gene: 11. The CDR3 is 16 residues long. Germline CDR1 SGHAT, CDR2 FQNNGV. CDR3 loop: CASSLGGGAGSHEQFF. DNA for the CDR3: TGTGCCAGCAGCTTAGGGGGAGGGGCAGGGTCCCATGAGCAGTTCTTC.

CDR3 sequence reads: CASGGPHNEQFF. CDR3 coding DNA: TGTGCTAGTGGGGGGCCCCACAATGAGCAGTTCTTC. The gene calls are TRBV12-5 and TRBJ2-1; possible D gene TRBD1, 5 bases. The germline CDR1 and CDR2 sequences are LGHNT and FRNRAP. V was clipped by 6 bases and J by 5 bases, with 8 bases between them. The length of the CDR3 is 12 residues.

V is TRBV13 and J is TRBJ2-7, with 7 bases aligning to TRBD2. Per germline, CDR1 PRHDT and CDR2 FYEKMQ (reference sequence). This CDR3 spans 16 amino acids. The trim removed 4 bases at V and 7 bases at J, leaving 16 bases unmatched. The CDR3, as DNA: TGTGCCAGCAGCTCCCCTGTGGGGGAGGGGAAGGAAGAGCAGTACTTC. Translated, it gives CASSSPVGEGKEEQYF.

The J gene is TRBJ2-1, the V gene TRBV25-1; TRBD1 agrees at 7 bases. V was clipped by 4 bases and J by 2 bases; unmatched bases: 5. This CDR3 spans 15 amino acids. Germline CDR1 reads MGHDK; CDR2 reads SYGVNS. The CDR3 DNA reads as TGTGCCAGCAGTGTCCGGGACAGCACCTACAATGAGCAGTTCTTC. Residues: CASSVRDSTYNEQFF.

The genes are TRBV6-6 and TRBJ2-2, with D possibly being TRBD1 (6 bases). The V end lost 2 bases, the J end lost 5 bases, and 15 bases lay between the germline ends. In germline, CDR1 is MNHNY, CDR2 SVGAGI (reference sequence). This CDR3 is 16 amino acids long. CDR3 in amino acids: CASSYPTGRTTGELFF. CDR3 coding DNA: TGTGCCAGCAGTTACCCGACAGGACGAACGACCGGGGAGCTGTTTTTT.

The chain combines TRBV20-1 with TRBJ2-2, with D perhaps matching TRBD2 (6 bases). Germline V CDR1 and CDR2: DFQATT, SNEGSKA (reference sequence). The CDR3 runs to 15 residues. V lost 0 bases and J lost 7, with 15 bases in between. The CDR3 loop is CSARDPRGGGGELFF. CDR3 DNA sequence: TGCAGTGCTAGAGATCCGAGGGGAGGAGGCGGGGAGCTGTTTTTT.

This clonotype was detected only a few times. The rearrangement links TRBV4-3 to TRBJ1-2; TRBD1 is a possible D gene (6 bases). Germline CDR1 reads LGHNA; CDR2 reads YSLEER. This CDR3 is built from 17 residues. Trimming took off 2 bases at V and 3 bases at J, with 19 bases between the two ends. CDR3 DNA sequence: TGCGCCAGCAGCCAAATACAGGGCCGGGGAGTATACTATGGCTACACCTTC. Translation: CASSQIQGRGVYYGYTF.

The chain links TRBV3-1 to TRBJ1-2; D ambiguous. Per the germline V gene, CDR1 is LGHDT and CDR2 is YNNKEL (reference sequence). CDR3 length: 14 amino acids. V was shortened by 4 bases and J by 8 bases, with 17 bases between the two germline ends. The CDR3 nucleotides read TGTGCCAGCAGCCCGGTCCTTCGAGGGCCCGGCTACACCTTC. This gives the protein CASSPVLRGPGYTF.

This clonotype has just a few counts. The rearrangement uses TRBV20-1 and TRBJ1-5; D unresolved. Germline V gene lookup returns CDR1 DFQATT and CDR2 SNEGSKA (reference sequence). V gave up 0 bases and J gave up 2 bases, with 8 bases separating them. CDR3 length equals 14 residues. The CDR3 DNA reads TGCAGTGCTAGAGATGGTCTGGGCAATCAGCCCCAGCATTTT. This sequence encodes CSARDGLGNQPQHF.

The chain has TRBV7-9 and TRBJ2-7, with D unresolved. This CDR3 spans 14 amino acids. Germline assignment: CDR1 SEHNR and CDR2 FQNEAQ (reference sequence). V gave up 3 bases and J gave up 5 bases, with 14 bases separating them. Here the CDR3 DNA reads TGTGCCAGCAGCTTCTCCAACAGAGCCAACGAGCAGTACTTC. Its translation: CASSFSNRANEQYF.

V and J are TRBV6-6 and TRBJ1-5; D is unclear. The CDR3 covers 13 residues. Deletions cut 6 bases from V and 6 bases from J, with 12 bases between. Germline CDR1 and CDR2: MNHNY and SVGAGI (reference sequence). The CDR3 protein is CASSRPRGQPQHF. The CDR3 DNA reads TGTGCCAGCAGCCGTCCGCGGGGTCAGCCCCAGCATTTT.

In DNA form, the CDR3 reads TGTGCCACCAGCAGAGAGACACTCAATGAAAAACTGTTTTTT. Amino acids: CATSRETLNEKLFF. This chain joins TRBV15 and TRBJ1-4; no firm D call. V lost 0 bases to trimming and J lost 5 bases, with 7 bases between them. This CDR3 is built from 14 residues. Germline V lookup: CDR1 LNHNV, CDR2 YYDKDF (reference sequence). Variable domain in full (rest from reference TRBV15 and TRBJ1-4): DAMVIQNPRYQVTQFGKPVTLSCSQTLNHNVMYWYQQKSSQAPKLLFHYYDKDFNNEADTPDNFQSRRPNTSFCFLDIRSPGLGDTAMYLCATSRETLNEKLFFGSGTQLSVL.

In its sample, this clonotype was seen a few times. The chain is built from TRBV5-1 and TRBJ2-7; D is unresolved. This CDR3 spans 13 amino acids. Trimming took 2 bases from V and 0 from J, leaving 6 bases between them. The V gene's germline CDR1 is SGHRS and CDR2 YFSETQ. The CDR3 loop is CASSFESSYEQYF. The DNA for the CDR3 is TGCGCCAGCAGCTTCGAGAGCTCCTACGAGCAGTACTTC.

This clonotype was seen a few times. This chain connects TRBV7-3 to TRBJ2-1; D may be TRBD1 or TRBD2 (5 bases each). With 3 bases removed from V and 5 bases from J, the gap between germline ends came to 20 bases. The CDR3 has 17 amino acids. Looked up from germline, CDR1 is SGHTA and CDR2 is FQGTGA. The CDR3 sequence is CASSFRNERGFNNEQFF. The CDR3 DNA follows: TGTGCCAGCAGCTTCCGGAATGAGAGGGGCTTTAACAATGAGCAGTTCTTC.

V and J are TRBV7-2 and TRBJ1-1, with D hard to call. The CDR3 is made up of 12 amino acids. Trimming removed 4 bases at V and 6 bases at J, with 9 bases between. Germline-derived CDR1 and CDR2 are SGHTA and FQGNSA. The CDR3 protein is CASSYQASEAFF. The CDR3, as DNA: TGTGCCAGCAGCTACCAGGCATCTGAAGCTTTCTTT.

The gene calls are TRBV20-1 and TRBJ2-1; TRBD2 agrees at 14 bases. This CDR3 region has 13 residues. With 8 bases clipped from V and 7 bases from J, the junction kept 4 bases outside the gene matches. CDR1 and CDR2 (germline): DFQATT, SNEGSKA (reference sequence). CDR3 sequence reads: CSPRTSGRNEQFF. CDR3 DNA sequence: TGCAGTCCCCGGACTAGCGGGAGGAATGAGCAGTTCTTC.

This sequence joins TRBV4-1 and TRBJ2-1, with TRBD2 matching 11 bases. The V gene end was trimmed by 1 base and the J gene end by 0 bases; junction bases not matched to a gene: 14. The CDR3 extends over 21 amino acids. Germline assignment: CDR1 MGHRA and CDR2 YSYEKL. Here the CDR3 DNA reads TGCGCCAGCAGCCAAGGCTATAGACTAGCGGGGCGGCTAAGCTCCTACAATGAGCAGTTCTTC. Translated: CASSQGYRLAGRLSSYNEQFF.

This clonotype has more than one count but fewer than ten. The CDR3 sequence: CSAGILTGINYEQYF. The CDR3 nucleotides read TGCAGTGCCGGGATTTTGACAGGGATAAACTACGAGCAGTACTTC. J is TRBJ2-7 and V is TRBV20-1, with 7 bases that match TRBD1. The CDR3 has 15 residues. V was clipped by 6 bases and J by 3 bases; unmatched bases: 14. Germline V gene data show CDR1 as DFQATT and CDR2 as SNEGSKA (reference sequence).

This rearrangement joins TRBV27 to TRBJ1-1, with D uncertain. Germline V gene data show CDR1 as MNHEY and CDR2 as SMNVEV (reference sequence). The V and J ends lost 4 bases and 5 bases respectively, with 17 bases between them. The CDR3 extends over 15 amino acids. The CDR3 is CASSWSAGRDTEAFF. The CDR3 DNA sequence: TGTGCCAGCAGTTGGTCAGCAGGTCGGGATACTGAAGCTTTCTTT.

The chain joins TRBV20-1 to TRBJ2-5, with unresolved D. Germline values: CDR1 DFQATT, CDR2 SNEGSKA (reference sequence). This CDR3 has 13 amino acids. Trimming left V 2 bases short and J 5 bases short, with 12 bases between. The CDR3 DNA follows: TGCAGTGCTAGATCCTGGCTAGGCGAGACCCAGTACTTC. This sequence encodes CSARSWLGETQYF.

The chain links TRBV6-1 to TRBJ1-2; no clear D. The V end was cut by 5 bases, the J end by 7 bases, with 11 bases between. CDR1 and CDR2 (germline): MNHNS, SASEGT. This CDR3 spans 12 amino acids. The CDR3 bases are TGTGCCAGCAGTACCAGGTCTGGTGGCTACACCTTC. Translated: CASSTRSGGYTF.

The chain carries TRBV20-1 and TRBJ1-5, with D uncertain. V lost 3 bases, J lost 1 base, and 7 bases lay in between. The germline CDR1 and CDR2 sequences are DFQATT and SNEGSKA (reference sequence). The CDR3 contains 13 residues. As DNA, the CDR3 is TGCAGTGCTAGCGGGGAGAGCAATCAGCCCCAGCATTTT. This codes for CSASGESNQPQHF.

Comment on this clonotype: Mismatch with germline at one junction end may stem from a read error. This chain connects TRBV12-3 or TRBV12-4 to TRBJ1-2; no reliable D call. The CDR3 has 13 residues. The CDR3 protein is CASRLLGWDGHTF. CDR3 DNA sequence: TGTGCCAGCAGACTTCTCGGGTGGGATGGCCACACCTTC.

There are a few counts of this clonotype. The chain combines TRBV12-3 or TRBV12-4 with TRBJ1-6, with TRBD1 matching over 7 bases. The CDR3 contains 15 residues. The V gene end was trimmed by 6 bases and the J gene end by 8 bases; junction bases not matched to a gene: 10. The DNA for the CDR3 is TGTGCCAGCAGGGCTCTCGACAGGGCGGATTCACCCCTCCACTTT. Its translation: CASRALDRADSPLHF.

This clonotype appeared a few times. The genes are TRBV20-1 and TRBJ2-3; 7 positions agree with TRBD2. V trimming: 0 bases; J trimming: 0 bases; junction bases outside the gene matches: 6. Germline lookup yields CDR1 DFQATT and CDR2 SNEGSKA (reference sequence). The CDR3 is 16 amino acids. CDR3 protein: CSARDQLAPSTDTQYF. In DNA form, the CDR3 reads TGCAGTGCTAGAGACCAACTAGCGCCTAGCACAGATACGCAGTATTTT.

This clonotype was seen a few times. V is TRBV20-1 and J is TRBJ2-1; 8 nucleotides align to TRBD1. The junction had 3 bases not matched to a gene; V was cut back by 6 bases and J by 2 bases. Germline V gene sequence: CDR1 DFQATT, CDR2 SNEGSKA (reference sequence). CDR3 length equals 13 residues. The CDR3 region has the DNA TGCAGTGCCAGGGACAGGACCTACAATGAGCAGTTCTTC. The encoded protein is CSARDRTYNEQFF.

The chain combines TRBV4-2 with TRBJ1-1; perhaps TRBD1 as D (6 bases). Germline loops: CDR1 LGHNA, CDR2 YNFKEQ. V was shortened by 4 bases and J by 5 bases, with 20 bases between the two germline ends. The CDR3 contains 16 residues. CDR3 nucleotide sequence: TGTGCCAGCAGCCCAACGTTCCGAACAGGGAGGACTGAAGCTTTCTTT. Its protein is CASSPTFRTGRTEAFF.

In regard to this clonotype: The junction departs from the called germline gene at one end, perhaps through a read error. The gene calls are TRBV5-4 and TRBJ1-2; weak D call: TRBD1 (5 bases). CDR1 SGHNT and CDR2 YYREEE come from the germline V gene (reference sequence). The length of the CDR3 is 16 residues. The CDR3 is CASSSVGGISNYGYTF. The CDR3, as DNA: TGTGCCAGCAGCAGTGTCGGGGGAATTTCTAACTACGGCTACACCTTC.